Described below is a single TCR beta chain sequence and its context. CDR1 SGDLS and CDR2 YYNGEE come from the germline V gene. This CDR3 comprises 15 residues. Trimming removed 4 bases at V and 1 base at J, with 9 bases between. Authors' data handling: Amplification of reference gene primers provided the estimated nucleated cell counts. Using immunoSEQ multiplex PCR, the repertoire was profiled, and TCRdb retains in-frame clones only, with some absent. V and J calls and clone size are copied from that table; D and trimming were computed from the DNA. Here the sample spans approximately 240,000 clones, approximately 80% being singletons. This record belongs to a study of blood T cell repertoires in COVID-19. At the level of the study: Material from acute and convalescent COVID-19 was sourced from the United States, Italy and Spain.

The material sequenced was peripheral blood. The receptor's source is a woman aged 55-69 years with active or convalescent COVID-19. The chain links TRBV9 to TRBJ2-6; D unresolved. CDR3 nucleotide sequence: TGTGCCAGCAGCCCCTACCCGTCTGGGGCCAACGTCCTGACTTTC. Residues: CASSPYPSGANVLTF.